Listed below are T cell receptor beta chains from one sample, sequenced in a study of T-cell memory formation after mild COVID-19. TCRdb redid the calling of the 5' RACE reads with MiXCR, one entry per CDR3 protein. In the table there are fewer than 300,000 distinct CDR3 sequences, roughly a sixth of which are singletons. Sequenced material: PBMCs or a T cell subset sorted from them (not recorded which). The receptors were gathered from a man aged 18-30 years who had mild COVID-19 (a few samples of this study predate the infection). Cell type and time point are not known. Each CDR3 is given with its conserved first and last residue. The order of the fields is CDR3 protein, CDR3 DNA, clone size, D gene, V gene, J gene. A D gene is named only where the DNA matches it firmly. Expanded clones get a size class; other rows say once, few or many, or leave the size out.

CDR3 protein: CSVGQGIYSGELFF
CDR3 DNA: TGCAGCGTTGGACAGGGGATTTACTCCGGGGAGCTGTTTTTT
clone size: few
D gene: TRBD1
V gene: TRBV29-1
J gene: TRBJ2-2

CDR3 protein: CASSPSWWNEQFF
CDR3 DNA: TGTGCCAGCAGCCCCAGCTGGTGGAATGAGCAGTTCTTC
clone size: -
D gene: -
V gene: TRBV7-9
J gene: TRBJ2-1

CDR3 protein: CASSVDGMNTEAFF
CDR3 DNA: TGCGCCAGCAGCGTGGACGGAATGAACACTGAAGCTTTCTTT
clone size: -
D gene: -
V gene: TRBV5-1
J gene: TRBJ1-1

CDR3 protein: CASGRQGAGNQPQHF
CDR3 DNA: TGTGCCAGCGGAAGACAGGGGGCGGGCAATCAGCCCCAGCATTTT
clone size: -
D gene: TRBD1
V gene: TRBV4-2
J gene: TRBJ1-5

CDR3 protein: CSARGTGSGANVLTF
CDR3 DNA: TGCAGTGCGCGTGGGACGGGTTCTGGGGCCAACGTCCTGACTTTC
clone size: -
D gene: -
V gene: TRBV20-1
J gene: TRBJ2-6

CDR3 protein: CASSYPDRETEAFF
CDR3 DNA: TGTGCCAGCAGTTACCCGGACAGGGAAACTGAAGCTTTCTTT
clone size: few
D gene: TRBD1
V gene: TRBV6-2/TRBV6-3
J gene: TRBJ1-1

CDR3 protein: CASSFLPRGGGLETQYF
CDR3 DNA: TGTGCCAGCAGCTTTCTCCCCCGGGGGGGGGGCCTGGAGACCCAGTACTTC
clone size: few
D gene: TRBD2
V gene: TRBV7-2
J gene: TRBJ2-5

CDR3 protein: CSAPRLTGQETQYF
CDR3 DNA: TGCAGTGCTCCTAGATTAACAGGACAAGAGACCCAGTACTTC
clone size: -
D gene: -
V gene: TRBV20-1
J gene: TRBJ2-5

CDR3 protein: CASSLGQGAWNTEAFF
CDR3 DNA: TGCGCCAGCAGCTTGGGACAGGGGGCCTGGAACACTGAAGCTTTCTTT
clone size: -
D gene: TRBD1
V gene: TRBV5-1
J gene: TRBJ1-1

CDR3 protein: CSVGGHGANVLTF
CDR3 DNA: TGCAGTGTCGGCGGACATGGGGCCAACGTCCTGACTTTC
clone size: many
D gene: -
V gene: TRBV20-1
J gene: TRBJ2-6

CDR3 protein: CASSLAGLAGAYNEQFF
CDR3 DNA: TGCGCCAGCAGCTTGGCCGGTTTAGCGGGAGCGTACAATGAGCAGTTCTTC
clone size: many
D gene: TRBD2
V gene: TRBV5-1
J gene: TRBJ2-1

CDR3 protein: CASSVFGAGELFF
CDR3 DNA: TGTGCCAGCAGCGTATTTGGTGCCGGGGAGCTGTTTTTT
clone size: -
D gene: -
V gene: TRBV9
J gene: TRBJ2-2

CDR3 protein: CASSLEGEIYGYTF
CDR3 DNA: TGTGCCAGCAGCTTGGAAGGGGAGATCTATGGCTACACCTTC
clone size: -
D gene: -
V gene: TRBV5-5
J gene: TRBJ1-2

CDR3 protein: CASSPQAGGSGELFF
CDR3 DNA: TGTGCCAGCAGCCCACAAGCGGGGGGATCCGGGGAGCTGTTTTTT
clone size: few
D gene: TRBD2
V gene: TRBV7-2
J gene: TRBJ2-2

CDR3 protein: CASSLVRLFLTDTQYF
CDR3 DNA: TGTGCCAGCAGCTTAGTGAGACTATTTCTCACAGATACGCAGTATTTT
clone size: few
D gene: -
V gene: TRBV11-2
J gene: TRBJ2-3

CDR3 protein: CASSLAGRSYNEQFF
CDR3 DNA: TGTGCCAGCAGTTTAGCGGGGCGATCCTACAATGAGCAGTTCTTC
clone size: -
D gene: -
V gene: TRBV12-3/TRBV12-4
J gene: TRBJ2-1

CDR3 protein: CASKSGPVKNIQYF
CDR3 DNA: TGTGCCAGCAAAAGCGGACCCGTAAAAAACATTCAGTACTTC
clone size: few
D gene: -
V gene: TRBV6-2/TRBV6-3
J gene: TRBJ2-4

CDR3 protein: CASSQDWLGGISYNSPLHF
CDR3 DNA: TGCGCCAGCAGCCAAGATTGGTTGGGCGGGATCTCCTATAATTCACCCCTCCACTTT
clone size: many
D gene: -
V gene: TRBV4-3
J gene: TRBJ1-6

CDR3 protein: CASSLAGAQGNTIYF
CDR3 DNA: TGTGCCAGCAGTTTAGCAGGGGCTCAAGGAAACACCATATATTTT
clone size: few
D gene: -
V gene: TRBV28
J gene: TRBJ1-3

CDR3 protein: CATSDLGTDTQYF
CDR3 DNA: TGTGCCACCAGTGATTTGGGGACAGATACGCAGTATTTT
clone size: few
D gene: -
V gene: TRBV24-1
J gene: TRBJ2-3

CDR3 protein: CASSNSGTSRSYNEQFF
CDR3 DNA: TGTGCCAGCAGTAACTCCGGGACTAGTCGCTCCTACAATGAGCAGTTCTTC
clone size: -
D gene: TRBD2
V gene: TRBV6-2/TRBV6-3
J gene: TRBJ2-1

CDR3 protein: CSSLESSYNSPLHF
CDR3 DNA: TGCAGTTCTTTAGAGAGCTCCTATAATTCACCCCTCCACTTT
clone size: -
D gene: -
V gene: TRBV20-1
J gene: TRBJ1-6

CDR3 protein: CASSLGESGYGYTF
CDR3 DNA: TGTGCCAGCAGCTTAGGAGAGTCAGGCTATGGCTACACCTTC
clone size: few
D gene: -
V gene: TRBV7-9
J gene: TRBJ1-2